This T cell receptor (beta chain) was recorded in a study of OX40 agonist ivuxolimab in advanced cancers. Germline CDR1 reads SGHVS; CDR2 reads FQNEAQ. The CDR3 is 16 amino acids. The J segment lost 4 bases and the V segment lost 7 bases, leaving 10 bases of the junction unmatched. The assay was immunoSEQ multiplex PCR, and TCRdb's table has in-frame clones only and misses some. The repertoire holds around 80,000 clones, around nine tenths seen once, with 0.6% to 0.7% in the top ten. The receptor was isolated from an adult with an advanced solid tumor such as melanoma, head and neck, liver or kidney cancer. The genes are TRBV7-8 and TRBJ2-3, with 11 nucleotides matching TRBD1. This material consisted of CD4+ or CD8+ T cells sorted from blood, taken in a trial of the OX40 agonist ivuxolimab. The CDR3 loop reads CASITGQGASADTQYF. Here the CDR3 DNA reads TGTGCCAGCATCACCGGACAGGGGGCGTCGGCAGATACGCAGTATTTT.